A selection of T cell receptor beta chains follows, all from one sample in a study of PD-1 blockade in mismatch repair-deficient tumors. The method was immunoSEQ multiplex PCR; TCRdb's version includes in-frame clones alone and lacks a portion of them. The sample includes under 75,000 clones, around 88% of them seen just once. The specimen comprised peripheral blood, sampled 52 weeks after starting pembrolizumab. The receptors stem from an adult with mismatch repair-deficient cancer. CDR3s include the opening cysteine and the closing phenylalanine or tryptophan. D genes are given only for firm matches. Part of the rows lack a size; the others show once, few, many or a class for expanded clones.

-	TRBV19	TRBJ1-1	-	CASTVGGNTEAFF
-	TRBV11-2	TRBJ1-1	-	CASSLLLSTEAFF
-	TRBV21-1	TRBJ2-5	-	CASSGTVGTQRETQYF
few	TRBV6-5	TRBJ2-7	TRBD1	CASSRTGVEQYF
once	TRBV10-1	TRBJ2-5	TRBD1	CASSESRGQGTPQETQYF
-	TRBV9	TRBJ2-7	-	CASSGGQPYSYEQYF
-	TRBV2	TRBJ2-5	-	CASTLRGGRETQYF
few	TRBV30	TRBJ2-7	-	CAWSVLRANEQYF
-	TRBV19	TRBJ1-5	-	CASSQGISNQPQHF
-	TRBV19	TRBJ2-1	-	CASSTGPRAGLDNEQFF
-	TRBV30	TRBJ2-1	-	CACLTLAVGDSNEQFF
few	TRBV2	TRBJ2-6	-	CAGHYSGANVLTF
-	TRBV19	TRBJ1-2	-	CASSISLLPRVTNYGYTF
-	TRBV7-6	TRBJ2-3	TRBD1	CASSRSGTGGFDTQYF
-	TRBV11-1	TRBJ2-5	-	CASSGVDSDSQETQYF